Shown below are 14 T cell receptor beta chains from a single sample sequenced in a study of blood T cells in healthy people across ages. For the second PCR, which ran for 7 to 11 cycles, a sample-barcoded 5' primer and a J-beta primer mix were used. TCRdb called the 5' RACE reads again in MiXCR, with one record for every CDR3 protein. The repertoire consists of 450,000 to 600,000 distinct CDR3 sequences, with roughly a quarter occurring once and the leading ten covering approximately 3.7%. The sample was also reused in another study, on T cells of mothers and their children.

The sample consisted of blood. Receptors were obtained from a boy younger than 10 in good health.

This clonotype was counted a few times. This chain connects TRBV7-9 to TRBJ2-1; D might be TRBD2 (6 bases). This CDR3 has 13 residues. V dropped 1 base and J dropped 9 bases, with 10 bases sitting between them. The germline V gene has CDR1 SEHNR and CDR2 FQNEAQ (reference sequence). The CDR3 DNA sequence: TGTGCCAGCAGCTTAGACCTGGAGGGTGAGCAGTTCTTC. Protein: CASSLDLEGEQFF.

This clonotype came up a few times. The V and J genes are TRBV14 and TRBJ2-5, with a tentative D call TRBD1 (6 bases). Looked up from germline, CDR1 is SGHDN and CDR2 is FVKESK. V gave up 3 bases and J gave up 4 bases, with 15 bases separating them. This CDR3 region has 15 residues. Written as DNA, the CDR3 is TGTGCCAGCAGCCAGGACCGTCGCAGGGGAGAGACCCAGTACTTC. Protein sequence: CASSQDRRRGETQYF.

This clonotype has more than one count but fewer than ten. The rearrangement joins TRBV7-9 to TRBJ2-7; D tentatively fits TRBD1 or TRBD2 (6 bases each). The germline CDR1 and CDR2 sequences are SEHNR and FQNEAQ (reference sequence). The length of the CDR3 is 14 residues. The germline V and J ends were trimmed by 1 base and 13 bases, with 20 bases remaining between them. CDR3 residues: CASSLGVDRSGYYF. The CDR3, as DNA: TGTGCCAGCAGCTTAGGTGTAGACAGGAGCGGGTATTACTTC.

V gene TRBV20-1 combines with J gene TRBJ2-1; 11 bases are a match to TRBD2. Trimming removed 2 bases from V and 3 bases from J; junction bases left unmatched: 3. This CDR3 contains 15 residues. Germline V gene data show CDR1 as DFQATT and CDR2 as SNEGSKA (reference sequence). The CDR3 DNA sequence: TGCAGTGCTAGACCAACTAGCGGGGGCTACAATGAGCAGTTCTTC. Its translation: CSARPTSGGYNEQFF.

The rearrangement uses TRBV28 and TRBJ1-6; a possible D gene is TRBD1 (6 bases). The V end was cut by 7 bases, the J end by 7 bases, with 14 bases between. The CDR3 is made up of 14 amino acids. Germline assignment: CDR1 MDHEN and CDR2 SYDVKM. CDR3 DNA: TGTGCCAGCACCTCTCCAGGGGAGAATTCACCCCTCCACTTT. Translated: CASTSPGENSPLHF.

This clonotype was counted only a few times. The CDR3 DNA sequence: TGTGCCAGCAGTTACTCAGGGCAGATTAATCAGCCCCAGCATTTT. Protein sequence: CASSYSGQINQPQHF. This chain uses TRBV6-2 or TRBV6-3 with TRBJ1-5, with no clear D. Trimming took off 0 bases at V and 4 bases at J, with 10 bases between the two ends. This CDR3 is 15 amino acids long. The V gene's germline CDR1 is MNHEY and CDR2 SVGEGT.

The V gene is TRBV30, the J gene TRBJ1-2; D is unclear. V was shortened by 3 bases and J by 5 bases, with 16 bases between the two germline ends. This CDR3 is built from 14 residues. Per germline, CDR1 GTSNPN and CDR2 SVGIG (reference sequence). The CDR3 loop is CAWSTLRPPYGYTF. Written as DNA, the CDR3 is TGTGCCTGGAGCACACTCCGACCACCGTATGGCTACACCTTC.

The CDR3 DNA sequence: TGTGCCAGCAGTTACTCGTTGCCGGGGGCGCGGTATGGCTACACCTTC. Residues: CASSYSLPGARYGYTF. This rearrangement joins TRBV6-5 to TRBJ1-2; maybe TRBD1 (6 bases). This CDR3 region has 16 residues. Trimming removed 0 bases at V and 5 bases at J, with 16 bases between. The germline gives CDR1 MNHEY, CDR2 SVGAGI.

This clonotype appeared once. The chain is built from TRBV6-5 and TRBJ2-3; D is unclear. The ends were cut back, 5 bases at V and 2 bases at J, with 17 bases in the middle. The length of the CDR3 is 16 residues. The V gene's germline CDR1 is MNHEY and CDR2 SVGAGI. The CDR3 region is CASSGLGLPSTDTQYF. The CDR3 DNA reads TGTGCCAGCAGTGGCTTGGGCCTTCCCTCCACAGATACGCAGTATTTT.

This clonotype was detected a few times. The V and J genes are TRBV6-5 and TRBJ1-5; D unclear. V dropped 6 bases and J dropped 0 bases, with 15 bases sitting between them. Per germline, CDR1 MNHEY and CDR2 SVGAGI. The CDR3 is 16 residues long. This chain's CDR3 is CASSPRGSYSNQPQHF. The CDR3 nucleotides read TGTGCCAGCAGCCCTCGCGGGTCCTATAGCAATCAGCCCCAGCATTTT.

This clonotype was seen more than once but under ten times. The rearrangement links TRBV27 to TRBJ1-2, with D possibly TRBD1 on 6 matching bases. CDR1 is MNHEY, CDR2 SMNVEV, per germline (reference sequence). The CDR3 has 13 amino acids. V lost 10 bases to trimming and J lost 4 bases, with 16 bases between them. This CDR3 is CATSIRGSYGYTF. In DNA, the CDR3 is TGTGCCACCTCGATCAGGGGTAGCTATGGCTACACCTTC.

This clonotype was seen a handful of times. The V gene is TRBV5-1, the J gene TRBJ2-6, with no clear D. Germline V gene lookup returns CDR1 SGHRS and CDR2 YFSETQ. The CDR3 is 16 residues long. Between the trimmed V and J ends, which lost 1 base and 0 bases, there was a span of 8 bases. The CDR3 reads CASSLNRGSGANVLTF. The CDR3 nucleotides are TGCGCCAGCAGCTTGAATCGCGGCTCTGGGGCCAACGTCCTGACTTTC.

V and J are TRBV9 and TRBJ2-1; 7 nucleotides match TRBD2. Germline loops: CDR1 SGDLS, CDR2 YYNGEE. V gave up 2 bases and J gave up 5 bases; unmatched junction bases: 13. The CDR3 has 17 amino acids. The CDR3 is CASSVGVGRTYHNEQFF. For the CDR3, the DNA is TGTGCCAGCAGCGTGGGCGTCGGGAGGACTTACCACAATGAGCAGTTCTTC.

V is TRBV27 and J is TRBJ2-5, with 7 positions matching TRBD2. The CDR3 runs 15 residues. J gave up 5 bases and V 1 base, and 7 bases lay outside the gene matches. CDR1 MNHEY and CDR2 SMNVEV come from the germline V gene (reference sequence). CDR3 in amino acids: CASSLWPGGGETQYF. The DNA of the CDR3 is TGTGCCAGCAGTTTATGGCCGGGAGGAGGGGAGACCCAGTACTTC.